This T cell receptor beta chain appears in the sequencing data of a study of human T cells and chemical hapten exposure. Study as a whole: While the approximately 24-week study was under way, patients received diphenylcyclopropenone on the scalp every week.

Germline values: CDR1 MDHEN, CDR2 SYDVKM. Trimming removed 3 bases from V and 5 bases from J, with 12 bases in between. This CDR3 is built from 14 residues. This clonotype has just a few counts. No antigen is known for it. TCRdb redid the calling of the RACE reads with MiXCR, one entry per CDR3 protein. The sample carries tens of thousands of distinct CDR3 sequences, more than 30% recorded once. The time point denotes: patch test 1, 2 weeks after DPC sensitization. The treatment: therapeutic diphenylcyclopropenone sensitization with weekly scalp DPC. Blood draws came first, before each patch test. Study results and caveats: Against controls, expanded TCRs gave rise to significantly more large CDR3 similarity clusters.

The rearrangement joins TRBV28 to TRBJ2-3; tentatively, D is TRBD1 (5 bases). Sequenced material: whole blood, taken in connection with sensitization to the hapten diphenylcyclopropenone (DPC). The TCR sequence derives from a man aged 40-49 years with alopecia areata. Some clones in this sample may be carry-over from other donors' samples. This CDR3 reads CASSFWGEEDTQYF. CDR3 sequence (DNA): TGTGCCAGCAGTTTCTGGGGCGAGGAAGATACGCAGTATTTT.